The 10 T cell receptor beta chains below all came from one sample that was sequenced in a study of shared T cell receptors in the human thymus. Assay used: immunoSEQ multiplex PCR; TCRdb lists only in-frame clones, some missing. Here the sample spans 500,000 to 850,000 clones, around 87% being singletons. The same specimen was also included in a second study, on human thymus T cells.

The sequencing sample was made of thymocytes. All receptors come from a boy under three years old with a congenital heart defect.

The chain combines TRBV12-5 with TRBJ1-1; 7 bases line up with TRBD1. There are 18 residues in the CDR3. Per the germline V gene, CDR1 is LGHNT and CDR2 is FRNRAP. After removal of 4 bases from V and 8 bases from J, the junction contained 22 bases not matched to a gene. CDR3 sequence: CASGSIKEWDRSLIEAFF. In DNA form, the CDR3 reads TGTGCTAGTGGTTCAATAAAGGAATGGGACAGAAGCCTAATCGAAGCTTTCTTT.

This clone occurred a few times. The chain uses TRBV19 and TRBJ2-2; 13 bases are shared with TRBD2. CDR1 and CDR2 (germline): LNHDA, SQIVND (reference sequence). The CDR3 extends over 15 amino acids. With V trimmed by 8 bases and J by 5 bases, 5 bases remained unmatched. The CDR3 reads CASGTSGRVTGELFF. In nucleotides, the CDR3 is TGTGCCAGTGGAACTAGCGGGAGGGTTACCGGGGAGCTGTTTTTT. Using reference TRBV19 and TRBJ2-2 for the parts outside the CDR3, the full variable domain is DGGITQSPKYLFRKEGQNVTLSCEQNLNHDAMYWYRQDPGQGLRLIYYSQIVNDFQKGDIAEGYSVSREKKESFPLTVTSAQKNPTAFYLCASGTSGRVTGELFFGEGSRLTVL.

This sequence joins TRBV28 and TRBJ2-7, with D perhaps matching TRBD1 (5 bases). V lost 3 bases and J lost 3, with 21 bases in between. The CDR3 totals 17 residues. CDR1 is MDHEN and CDR2 is SYDVKM in the germline V gene. The CDR3 protein is CASSFAPGRAGFYEQYF. DNA of the CDR3: TGTGCCAGCAGTTTCGCCCCTGGCAGGGCCGGGTTCTACGAGCAGTACTTC.

The rearrangement links TRBV4-1 to TRBJ1-5; a possible D gene is TRBD1 (6 bases). The CDR3 extends over 14 amino acids. CDR1 is MGHRA, CDR2 YSYEKL, per germline. V dropped 0 bases and J dropped 9 bases, with 12 bases sitting between them. The CDR3 DNA reads TGCGCCAGCAGCCAAGACCCTCAGGGGCGGCCCCAGCATTTT. Encoded protein: CASSQDPQGRPQHF.

The chain has TRBV7-2 and TRBJ2-7; TRBD1 matches 7 bases. Germline CDR1 and CDR2: SGHTA and FQGNSA. Trimming cost V 1 base and J 7 bases; bases outside gene matches: 10. This CDR3 comprises 15 residues. CDR3 sequence reads: CASSLGGKGAIEQYF. DNA of the CDR3: TGTGCCAGCAGCTTAGGGGGGAAGGGGGCGATTGAGCAGTACTTC. Complete variable domain (other parts from reference TRBV7-2 and TRBJ2-7): GAGVSQSPSNKVTEKGKDVELRCDPISGHTALYWYRQSLGQGLEFLIYFQGNSAPDKSGLPSDRFSAERTGGSVSTLTIQRTQQEDSAVYLCASSLGGKGAIEQYFGPGTRLTVT.

The rearrangement joins TRBV28 to TRBJ1-1; maybe TRBD1 (6 bases). This CDR3 comprises 16 residues. Trimming left V 5 bases short and J 5 bases short, with 21 bases between. Germline values: CDR1 MDHEN, CDR2 SYDVKM. The CDR3 nucleotides are TGTGCCAGCAGTCTCACCCCCAGGGGAAGAAGGACTGAAGCTTTCTTT. It is translated as CASSLTPRGRRTEAFF. Full variable domain (remainder filled in from reference TRBV28 and TRBJ1-1): DVKVTQSSRYLVKRTGEKVFLECVQDMDHENMFWYRQDPGLGLRLIYFSYDVKMKEKGDIPEGYSVSREKKERFSLILESASTNQTSMYLCASSLTPRGRRTEAFFGQGTRLTVV.

The genes are TRBV7-9 and TRBJ1-5; D is possibly TRBD1 (6 bases). The CDR3 sequence is 15 residues long. V was trimmed by 5 bases and J by 1 base, leaving 12 bases between them. Germline-derived CDR1 and CDR2 are SEHNR and FQNEAQ (reference sequence). For the CDR3, the DNA is TGTGCCAGCAGCAGTGGTCAGGGGAGCAATCAGCCCCAGCATTTT. Its translation: CASSSGQGSNQPQHF. The full variable domain, its missing parts supplied by reference TRBV7-9 and TRBJ1-5, is DTGVSQNPRHKITKRGQNVTFRCDPISEHNRLYWYRQTLGQGPEFLTYFQNEAQLEKSRLLSDRFSAERPKGSFSTLEIQRTEQGDSAMYLCASSSGQGSNQPQHFGDGTRLSIL.

In regard to this clone: Other DNA sequences in this sample translate to the same CDR3. The V call is TRBV28, the J call TRBJ2-3; 11 bases are shared with TRBD2. CDR3 length: 15 amino acids. The V segment lost 3 bases and the J segment 1 base; nucleotides outside the gene matches: 0. Germline-derived CDR1 and CDR2 are MDHEN and SYDVKM. The DNA for the CDR3 is TGTGCCAGCAGTTTGACTAGCGGGGGCACAGATACGCAGTATTTT. Translated: CASSLTSGGTDTQYF.

This chain joins TRBV12-5 and TRBJ2-3, with 11 bases aligning to TRBD2. The CDR3 totals 17 residues. V was clipped by 5 bases and J by 5 bases; unmatched bases: 12. Looked up from germline, CDR1 is LGHNT and CDR2 is FRNRAP. The CDR3 is CASGPTTSGNVGDTQYF. The CDR3 DNA reads TGTGCTAGTGGTCCCACGACTAGCGGGAATGTAGGAGATACGCAGTATTTT.

The V and J genes are TRBV20-1 and TRBJ1-6, with D maybe TRBD1 (6 bases). Trimming pared 6 bases from V and 13 bases from J, leaving 7 bases between. The CDR3 consists of 9 residues. Germline loops: CDR1 DFQATT, CDR2 SNEGSKA (reference sequence). CDR3 DNA: TGCAGTGCCGGACAGCCCCTCCACTTT. It encodes CSAGQPLHF.